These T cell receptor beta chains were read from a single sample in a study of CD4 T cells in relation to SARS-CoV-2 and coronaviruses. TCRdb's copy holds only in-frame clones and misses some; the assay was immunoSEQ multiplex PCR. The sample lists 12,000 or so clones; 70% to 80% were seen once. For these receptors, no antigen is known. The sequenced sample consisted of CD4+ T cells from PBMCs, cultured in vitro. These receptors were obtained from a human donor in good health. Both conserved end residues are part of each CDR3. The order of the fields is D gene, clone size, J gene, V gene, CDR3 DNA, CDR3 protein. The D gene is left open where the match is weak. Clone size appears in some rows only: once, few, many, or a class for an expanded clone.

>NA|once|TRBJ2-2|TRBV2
TGTGCCAGCAGTGAACAAGGGAAAGACGGGGAGCTGTTTTTT
CASSEQGKDGELFF
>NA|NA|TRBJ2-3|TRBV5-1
TGCGCCAGCAGCTTGAATGAGGCGGGAAGCACAGATACGCAGTATTTT
CASSLNEAGSTDTQYF
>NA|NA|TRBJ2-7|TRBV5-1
TGCGCCAGCAGCTTATCGGGCTCTCAAATCTACGAGCAGTACTTC
CASSLSGSQIYEQYF
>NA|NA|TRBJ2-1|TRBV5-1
TGCGCCAGCAGCTTGGTGACAGGTCCCTACAATGAGCAGTTCTTC
CASSLVTGPYNEQFF
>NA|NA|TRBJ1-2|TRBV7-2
TGTGCCAGCAGGGTCAGGGGCTCCAACTATGGCTACACCTTC
CASRVRGSNYGYTF
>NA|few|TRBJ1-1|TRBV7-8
TGTGCCAGCAGCTTAGTACCGACGGGTGAGGATGAAGCTTTCTTT
CASSLVPTGEDEAFF
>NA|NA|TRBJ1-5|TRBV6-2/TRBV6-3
TGTGCCAGCAGTTACCAGGACAGAAGCAATCAGCCCCAGCATTTT
CASSYQDRSNQPQHF
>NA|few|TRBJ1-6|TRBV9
TGTGCCAGCAGCGTAGGATGGCGGAACTCACCCCTCCACTTT
CASSVGWRNSPLHF
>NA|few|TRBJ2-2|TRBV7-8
TGTGCCAGCAGCTTAGGTGGGGGCACGACCGGGGAGCTGTTTTTT
CASSLGGGTTGELFF
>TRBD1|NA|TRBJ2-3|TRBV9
TGTGCCAGCAGCGTACCCGACAGGGTCACAGATACGCAGTATTTT
CASSVPDRVTDTQYF
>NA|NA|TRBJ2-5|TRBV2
TGTGCCAGCAGTGAAGCGCAGGGGCCTGCCGGGACCCAGTACTTC
CASSEAQGPAGTQYF
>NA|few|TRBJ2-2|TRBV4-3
TGCGCCAGCAGCCAAGATGGGAGGAAAGGGGAGCTGTTTTTT
CASSQDGRKGELFF
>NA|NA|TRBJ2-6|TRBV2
TGTGCCAGCAGTGATGGGCCGGAAGGGGCCAACGTCCTGACTTTC
CASSDGPEGANVLTF
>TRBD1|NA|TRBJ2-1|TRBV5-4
TGTGCCAGCAGCTGGGACAGGGGGGGTGAGCAGTTCTTC
CASSWDRGGEQFF
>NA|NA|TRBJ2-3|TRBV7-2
TGTGCCAGCAGCTTATCTGGCGGGGCCCGGGATACGCAGTATTTT
CASSLSGGARDTQYF
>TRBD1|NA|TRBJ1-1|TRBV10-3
TGTGCCATCAGTGGGACAGGCTGGATGAACACTGAAGCTTTCTTT
CAISGTGWMNTEAFF
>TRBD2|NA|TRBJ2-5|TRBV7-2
TGTGCCAGCAGCTTAGTCCTTACTAGCGGGGGGGTCCCAGAGACCCAGTACTTC
CASSLVLTSGGVPETQYF
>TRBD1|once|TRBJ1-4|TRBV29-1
TGCAGCGTTGGGACAGGGGCTGAAAAACTGTTTTTT
CSVGTGAEKLFF
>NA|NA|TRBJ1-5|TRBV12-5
TGTGCTAGTGGTTTGACAGGGTATCAGCCCCAGCATTTT
CASGLTGYQPQHF
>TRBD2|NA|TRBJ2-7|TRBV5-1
TGCGCCAGCAGCTTGGGAGGGACTAGCGGGGTCTACGAGCAGTACTTC
CASSLGGTSGVYEQYF
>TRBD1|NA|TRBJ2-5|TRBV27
TGTGCCAGCAGTTTATTGGCGACAGGGAGAAGGGAGACCCAGTACTTC
CASSLLATGRRETQYF
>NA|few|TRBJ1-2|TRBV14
TGTGCCAGCAGCCAAGACGCCGACTATGGCTACACCTTC
CASSQDADYGYTF
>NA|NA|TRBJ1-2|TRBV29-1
TGCAGCGTTGAGGTCGCAGGAATACCTCCTCACACCTTC
CSVEVAGIPPHTF
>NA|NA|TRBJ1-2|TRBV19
TGTGCCAGTAGTGACTACCCTAACTATGGCTACACCTTC
CASSDYPNYGYTF
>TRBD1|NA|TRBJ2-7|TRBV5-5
TGTGCCAGCAGCGTTCAGGGGGCTGGCGAGCAGTACTTC
CASSVQGAGEQYF
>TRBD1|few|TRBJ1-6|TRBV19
TGTGCCAGTAGTATCGGACAGGGGGCTTATAATTCACCCCTCCACTTT
CASSIGQGAYNSPLHF
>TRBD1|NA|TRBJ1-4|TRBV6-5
TGTGCCAGCAGTTTACAGGGGGAAGGTGAAAAACTGTTTTTT
CASSLQGEGEKLFF
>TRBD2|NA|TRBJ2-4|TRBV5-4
TGTGCCAGCAGCTTCTTGGCTAGCGGGGGGGGCATTCAGTACTTC
CASSFLASGGGIQYF
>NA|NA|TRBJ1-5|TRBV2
TGTGCCAGCAGTGAAGCGCTTAACCGACAGATTAGCAATCAGCCCCAGCATTTT
CASSEALNRQISNQPQHF
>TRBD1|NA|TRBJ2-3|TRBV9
TGTGCCAGCAGCGCCGGACAGGGGGCCACAGATACGCAGTATTTT
CASSAGQGATDTQYF
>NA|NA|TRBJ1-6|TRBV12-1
TGTGCCAGCAGCTTTAGACACGCGCTCAGACAGGGCGACTCACCCCTCCACTTT
CASSFRHALRQGDSPLHF
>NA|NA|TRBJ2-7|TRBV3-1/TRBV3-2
TGTGCCAGCAGCCAGAAGTTCTCTGGACTAACCATAACCTACGAGCAGTACTTC
CASSQKFSGLTITYEQYF
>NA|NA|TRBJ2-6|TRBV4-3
TGCGCCAGCAGCCAGCAGGAAAGCTCTGGGGCCAACGTCCTGACTTTC
CASSQQESSGANVLTF
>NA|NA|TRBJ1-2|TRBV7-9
TGTGCCAGCAGCCCCTCGGGCCTAACTAACTATGGCTACACCTTC
CASSPSGLTNYGYTF
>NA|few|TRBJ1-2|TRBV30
TGTGCCTGGAGTCGGGACACTAGAACATATGGCTACACCTTC
CAWSRDTRTYGYTF
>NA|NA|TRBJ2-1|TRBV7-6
TGTGCCAGCAGTCTTACCTCCAGAGCTCTGCTAGGGGTCAATGAGCAGTTCTTC
CASSLTSRALLGVNEQFF
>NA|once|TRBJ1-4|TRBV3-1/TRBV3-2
TGTGCCAGCAGCCAAGCAGGGACTGAAAAACTGTTTTTT
CASSQAGTEKLFF
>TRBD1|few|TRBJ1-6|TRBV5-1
TGCGCCAGCAGGTCCGGGACAGGGTGGTCACCCCTCCACTTT
CASRSGTGWSPLHF
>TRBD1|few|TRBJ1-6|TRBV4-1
TGCGCCAGCAGCCAAGAAGACAGGGCCTATAATTCACCCCTCCACTTT
CASSQEDRAYNSPLHF
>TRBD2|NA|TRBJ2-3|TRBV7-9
TGTGCCAGCAGCCCCACTAGCGGGGGAGGAGGGAGCACAGATACGCAGTATTTT
CASSPTSGGGGSTDTQYF
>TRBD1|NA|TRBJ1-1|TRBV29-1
TGCAGCGTTTCCCGGACAGGGACTGAAGCTTTCTTT
CSVSRTGTEAFF
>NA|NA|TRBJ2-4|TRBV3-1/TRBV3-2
TGTGCCAGCAGCCCTTCCGGGACCCCAGCCAAAAACATTCAGTACTTC
CASSPSGTPAKNIQYF
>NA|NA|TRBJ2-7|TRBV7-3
TGTGCCAGCAGATCCGGGGGTTGGCCCCAGGCCGGCGAGCAGTACTTC
CASRSGGWPQAGEQYF